Following are 9 T cell receptor beta chains from one sample sequenced in a study of blood T cell repertoires in COVID-19. Assay used: immunoSEQ multiplex PCR; TCRdb lists only in-frame clones, some missing. The table lists 250,000 to 300,000 clones, less than 90% of them singletons. What was sequenced was peripheral blood. The source is a man aged 55 to 70 who had recovered from COVID-19.

The CDR3 DNA sequence: TGTGCCAGCTCACCCGCCCTTGGCTCTAACTATGGCTACACCTTC. Encoded protein: CASSPALGSNYGYTF. The chain carries TRBV18 and TRBJ1-2; no clear D gene. The CDR3 length is 15 residues. Trimming removed 3 bases at V and 0 bases at J, with 11 bases between. CDR1 is KGHSH and CDR2 is LQKENI in the germline V gene. Full variable domain (outside the CDR3, taken from reference TRBV18 and TRBJ1-2): NAGVMQNPRHLVRRRGQEARLRCSPMKGHSHVYWYRQLPEEGLKFMVYLQKENIIDESGMPKERFSAEFPKEGPSILRIQQVVRGDSAAYFCASSPALGSNYGYTFGSGTRLTVV.

The J gene is TRBJ2-7, the V gene TRBV7-9; no clear D gene. Per the germline V gene, CDR1 is SEHNR and CDR2 is FQNEAQ (reference sequence). With 3 bases removed from V and 3 bases from J, the gap between germline ends came to 9 bases. This CDR3 is built from 13 residues. The CDR3 region is CASSLNSNYEQYF. For the CDR3, the DNA is TGTGCCAGCAGCTTGAACAGCAACTACGAGCAGTACTTC.

The chain recombines TRBV7-9 with TRBJ1-5; the match to TRBD1 covers 7 bases. V dropped 5 bases and J dropped 1; count of bases not matched to a gene: 2. This CDR3 spans 14 amino acids. CDR1 and CDR2 from the germline V gene are SEHNR and FQNEAQ (reference sequence). The DNA of the CDR3 is TGTGCCAGCAGCAGGGACAGCAGCAATCAGCCCCAGCATTTT. Amino acids: CASSRDSSNQPQHF.

The gene calls are TRBV5-1 and TRBJ2-1; maybe TRBD1 (6 bases). This CDR3 comprises 15 residues. Germline V gene data show CDR1 as SGHRS and CDR2 as YFSETQ. The V end lost 0 bases, the J end lost 5 bases, and 12 bases lay between the germline ends. CDR3 sequence: CASSLVQGYHNEQFF. CDR3 nucleotides: TGCGCCAGCAGCTTGGTGCAGGGGTACCACAATGAGCAGTTCTTC.

The chain employs TRBV5-5 and TRBJ2-3; TRBD1 might be the D (5 bases). Germline CDR1 reads SGHKS; CDR2 reads YYEKEE (reference sequence). V shed 0 bases and J shed 4 bases, with 15 bases lying between them. The CDR3 sequence is 16 residues long. The CDR3 nucleotides are TGTGCCAGCAGCTTGGTCCCGCGCCCCAGGGCAGATACGCAGTATTTT. Protein sequence: CASSLVPRPRADTQYF.

The chain's CDR3 is CASSLLGTSDTGELFF. Written as DNA, the CDR3 is TGTGCCAGCAGCTTGTTGGGGACTAGTGACACCGGGGAGCTGTTTTTT. The chain employs TRBV5-8 and TRBJ2-2; 8 bases fit TRBD2. The germline V gene has CDR1 SGHTS and CDR2 YDEGEE. The CDR3 spans 16 residues. After removal of 1 base from V and 3 bases from J, the junction contained 5 bases not matched to a gene.

The CDR3 is CAGQQGAYEQYF. CDR3 in DNA: TGCGCCGGGCAACAGGGGGCCTACGAGCAGTACTTC. The chain links TRBV10-1 to TRBJ2-7; 8 bases map to TRBD1. CDR3 size: 12 residues. V trimming: 11 bases; J trimming: 2 bases; junction bases outside the gene matches: 5. The germline V gene has CDR1 WNHNN and CDR2 SYGVQD (reference sequence).

This clone was counted a single time. The CDR3 DNA reads TGTGCCAGCAGACCGGGACTAGGGGGCCGGGGGCAGTTCTTC. Translating gives CASRPGLGGRGQFF. The genes are TRBV6-6 and TRBJ2-1, with D perhaps TRBD2 (8 bases). The CDR3 totals 14 residues. Germline V gives CDR1 MNHNY, CDR2 SVGAGI (reference sequence). V was shortened by 6 bases and J by 12 bases, with 21 bases between the two germline ends.

The chain combines TRBV12-3 or TRBV12-4 with TRBJ1-2; 9 bases match TRBD1. J gave up 5 bases and V 5 bases, and 3 bases lay outside the gene matches. The CDR3 is 13 residues long. The CDR3 bases are TGTGCCAGCAGTCGGGACAGGGAGTATGGCTACACCTTC. Residues: CASSRDREYGYTF.